This T cell receptor (beta chain) emerged from a study of PD-1 blockade in classical Hodgkin lymphoma. As for the study in general: Nivolumab dosed at 3 mg/kg went to patients intravenously every 2 weeks.

Sequencing was performed with immunoSEQ multiplex PCR; in TCRdb, only in-frame clones are kept and a portion is missing. In the table there are just under 65,000 clones, roughly nine tenths of which are singletons. Trimming cost V 9 bases and J 4 bases; bases outside gene matches: 5. Germline CDR1 ENHRY, CDR2 SYGVKD. This CDR3 region has 12 residues. Time point meaning: cycle 4 day 1 (C4D1), after around six weeks of nivolumab. Patients all relapsed after autologous stem cell transplantation, and there was variation in brentuximab vedotin exposure. The rearrangement uses TRBV10-3 and TRBJ2-5; 7 bases match TRBD2. This clonotype was sampled from a human donor with classical Hodgkin lymphoma. The sequencing here drew on peripheral blood mononuclear cells (PBMCs), taken before the fourth cycle of nivolumab. Here the CDR3 reads CAINPGGETQYF. The CDR3 region has the DNA TGTGCCATTAACCCGGGGGGAGAGACCCAGTACTTC.